This entry concerns a single T cell receptor beta chain. Its matching antigen is unknown. With MiXCR, TCRdb called clones anew from the PCR reads. The sample carries 22,000 or so clones, around a fifth recorded once. This record belongs to a study of metastatic and nonmetastatic thyroid tumors. Study findings and constraints: Benign nodules reportedly had significantly lower TCR beta diversity than malignant thyroid tumors in blood and tumor.

Thyroid surgery had not been preceded by any treatment in any patient. Germline loops: CDR1 MNHNS, CDR2 SASEGT. The CDR3 covers 14 residues. Trimming stripped 0 bases from V and 5 bases from J, with 8 bases between. The receptor was isolated from a female donor with papillary thyroid cancer or a benign thyroid nodule (not recorded which). Some clones in this sample may be carry-over from other donors' samples. The V call is TRBV6-1, the J call TRBJ2-1; D remains ambiguous. The sequenced material came from tumor tissue. CDR3 sequence reads: CASSEAGPHNEQFF. CDR3 DNA: TGTGCCAGCAGTGAAGCAGGGCCCCACAATGAGCAGTTCTTC.